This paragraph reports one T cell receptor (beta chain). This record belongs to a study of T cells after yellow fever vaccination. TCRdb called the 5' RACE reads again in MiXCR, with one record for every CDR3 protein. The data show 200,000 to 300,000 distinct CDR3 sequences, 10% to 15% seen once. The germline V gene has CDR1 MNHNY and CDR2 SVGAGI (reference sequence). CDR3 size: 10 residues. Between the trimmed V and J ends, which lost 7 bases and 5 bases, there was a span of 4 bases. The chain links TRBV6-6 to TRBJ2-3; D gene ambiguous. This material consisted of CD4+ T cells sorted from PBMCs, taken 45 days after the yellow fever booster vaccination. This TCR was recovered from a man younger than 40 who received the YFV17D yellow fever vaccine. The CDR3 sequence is CASNQDTQYF. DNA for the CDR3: TGTGCCAGCAACCAAGATACGCAGTATTTT.